The 30 T cell receptor beta chains given below trace back to one sample, sequenced in a study of vaccination effects on CD4 cells after COVID-19. The assay was immunoSEQ multiplex PCR, and TCRdb's table has in-frame clones only and misses some. The sample lists 40,000 to 50,000 clones; under 85% were seen once. Their recognized antigens are unknown. Within the ViraFEST assay, antigen-specific CD4+ T cells underwent expansion with viral peptide pools prior to sequencing. Cells that had been cultured for 10 days were the source of isolated CD4+ T cells. Two doses of either BNT162b2 or mRNA-1273 were given to each participant. Source: CD4+ T cells from PBMCs cultured with HCoV-OC43 spike peptides, taken after COVID-19 vaccination. Subset of the sample: HCoV-OC43 spike overlapping peptide pool stimulation. These receptors were obtained from a human donor who received a COVID-19 vaccine.

The J gene is TRBJ1-4, the V gene TRBV7-8; D is undetermined. Trimming took off 1 base at V and 0 bases at J, with 9 bases between the two ends. Germline CDR1 is SGHVS and CDR2 is FQNEAQ. The length of the CDR3 is 16 residues. This CDR3 is CASSLGLTPTNEKLFF. In nucleotides, the CDR3 is TGTGCCAGCAGCTTAGGGCTGACCCCAACTAATGAAAAACTGTTTTTT.

The rearrangement uses TRBV10-2 and TRBJ2-5; 9 bases match TRBD2. The CDR3 loop spans 15 amino acids. Germline CDR1 and CDR2: WSHSY and SAAADI. V shed 3 bases and J 4 bases; nucleotides not matched to a gene: 6. The chain's CDR3 is CASSDLAGGRETQYF. The CDR3 DNA sequence: TGCGCCAGCAGTGACCTGGCGGGAGGGCGAGAGACCCAGTACTTC.

This sequence joins TRBV18 and TRBJ1-2; TRBD1 is a possible D gene (6 bases). Germline V gene data show CDR1 as KGHSH and CDR2 as LQKENI. The CDR3 spans 16 residues. V was trimmed by 0 bases and J by 3 bases, leaving 14 bases between them. The CDR3: CASSPPGIQGDYGYTF. The CDR3 nucleotides read TGTGCCAGCTCACCACCGGGGATACAGGGAGACTATGGCTACACCTTC.

The gene calls are TRBV15 and TRBJ2-7; 9 bases are shared with TRBD2. The germline V gene encodes CDR1 LNHNV and CDR2 YYDKDF (reference sequence). The CDR3 runs 15 residues. The junction had 9 bases not matched to a gene; V was cut back by 5 bases and J by 4 bases. The CDR3 DNA follows: TGTGCCACCAGCGGCGACCCGGGACTAGCTTACGAGCAGTACTTC. Translation: CATSGDPGLAYEQYF.

The CDR3 nucleotides read TGCGCCAGCAGACGGAGTGGACGGGGAGGAAATGAAAAACTGTTTTTT. This codes for CASRRSGRGGNEKLFF. This sequence joins TRBV5-1 and TRBJ1-4, with unresolved D. The V end lost 5 bases, the J end lost 5 bases, and 19 bases lay between the germline ends. CDR1 is SGHRS, CDR2 YFSETQ, per germline. The CDR3 runs to 16 residues.

This chain joins TRBV5-1 and TRBJ2-7, with D possibly TRBD1 on 5 matching bases. Trimming left V 9 bases short and J 3 bases short, with 16 bases between. Per the germline V gene, CDR1 is SGHRS and CDR2 is YFSETQ. The CDR3 runs 13 residues. The CDR3 DNA reads TGCGCCACCTCGCCGGGCCAGGGCTACGAGCAGTACTTC. Amino acids: CATSPGQGYEQYF.

The chain recombines TRBV11-2 with TRBJ2-1, with D possibly TRBD2 on 6 matching bases. V gave up 7 bases and J gave up 9 bases, with 22 bases separating them. Germline lookup yields CDR1 SGHAT and CDR2 FQNNGV. This CDR3 comprises 15 residues. The CDR3 spells CASTPPGTRIGEQFF. CDR3 nucleotide sequence: TGTGCCAGCACCCCTCCAGGGACTCGCATAGGTGAGCAGTTCTTC. The whole variable domain, remainder taken from reference TRBV11-2 and TRBJ2-1, is EAGVAQSPRYKIIEKRQSVAFWCNPISGHATLYWYQQILGQGPKLLIQFQNNGVVDDSQLPKDRFSAERLKGVDSTLKIQPAKLEDSAVYLCASTPPGTRIGEQFFGPGTRLTVL.

This sequence joins TRBV6-5 and TRBJ2-7; D is perhaps TRBD1 (6 bases). The V gene lost 6 bases and the J gene lost 6 bases, with 15 bases spanning the gap. The CDR3 is made up of 13 amino acids. Looked up from germline, CDR1 is MNHEY and CDR2 is SVGAGI. CDR3 protein: CASRPGQFGEQYF. DNA for the CDR3: TGTGCCAGCAGACCCGGACAGTTTGGCGAGCAGTACTTC.

This clone turned up a few times. The chain is built from TRBV21-1 and TRBJ2-2; the tabulated D call, TRBD1, remains unverified against the DNA. TRBV21-1 is a documented pseudogene. The CDR3 extends over 16 amino acids. CDR3 sequence: CASREGGTAYTGELFF. The CDR3, as DNA: TGTGCCAGCAGGGAAGGTGGGACAGCTTACACCGGGGAGCTGTTTTTT.

The rearrangement uses TRBV12-5 and TRBJ2-5; D is unclear. CDR1 is LGHNT, CDR2 FRNRAP, per germline. Trimming pared 1 base from V and 4 bases from J, leaving 13 bases between. The length of the CDR3 is 15 residues. This chain's CDR3 is CASGLGPPLGETQYF. The CDR3, as DNA: TGTGCTAGTGGTTTGGGCCCCCCTTTGGGAGAGACCCAGTACTTC.

The chain couples TRBV19 to TRBJ2-6, with D tentatively TRBD1 (6 bases). V shed 5 bases and J shed 0 bases, with 14 bases lying between them. This CDR3 contains 17 residues. Germline CDR1 LNHDA, CDR2 SQIVND (reference sequence). The CDR3 nucleotides read TGTGCCAGTAGTCTCGGGACACCCAACTCTGGGGCCAACGTCCTGACTTTC. Translation: CASSLGTPNSGANVLTF.

The genes are TRBV7-2 and TRBJ2-1; tentatively, D is TRBD2 (5 bases). CDR3 length: 17 amino acids. Germline-derived CDR1 and CDR2 are SGHTA and FQGNSA. V was pared by 5 bases and J by 4 bases, with 21 bases between. The CDR3 reads CASSDKKSRRGYNEQFF. In DNA, the CDR3 is TGTGCCAGCAGCGATAAGAAATCCAGGCGAGGGTACAATGAGCAGTTCTTC.

The J gene is TRBJ2-7, the V gene TRBV7-2; 8 bases map to TRBD1. Germline CDR1 reads SGHTA; CDR2 reads FQGNSA. This CDR3 is 14 amino acids long. Trimming removed 3 bases from V and 3 bases from J; junction bases left unmatched: 4. The CDR3 sequence: CASSLDRAHYEQYF. DNA for the CDR3: TGTGCCAGCAGCTTGGACAGGGCCCACTACGAGCAGTACTTC.

This chain uses TRBV2 with TRBJ2-7; D gene ambiguous. The CDR3 is made up of 13 amino acids. V lost 7 bases to trimming and J lost 0 bases, with 10 bases between them. Germline V gives CDR1 SNHLY, CDR2 FYNNEI. The CDR3 DNA follows: TGTGCCAGCAACGATGTTGGCTCCTACGAGCAGTACTTC. Amino acid sequence: CASNDVGSYEQYF.

The CDR3 region is CASRHDRQGEQYF. CDR3 sequence (DNA): TGTGCCAGCCGGCACGACCGACAGGGGGAGCAGTACTTC. The V call is TRBV6-6, the J call TRBJ2-7, with TRBD1 identical over 8 bases. This CDR3 is built from 13 residues. After removal of 8 bases from V and 7 bases from J, the junction contained 10 bases not matched to a gene. Germline-derived CDR1 and CDR2 are MNHNY and SVGAGI (reference sequence).

J is TRBJ1-6 and V is TRBV2; tentative D call: TRBD1 (6 bases). This CDR3 contains 14 residues. V lost 6 bases to trimming and J lost 8 bases, with 14 bases between them. In germline, CDR1 is SNHLY, CDR2 FYNNEI. The CDR3 is CASSLGGGDSPLHF. In nucleotides, the CDR3 is TGTGCCAGCAGCCTAGGAGGGGGAGATTCACCCCTCCACTTT.

This clone appeared a few times. The genes are TRBV10-1 and TRBJ2-1; D gene ambiguous. Germline V lookup: CDR1 WNHNN, CDR2 SYGVQD (reference sequence). With 3 bases removed from V and 4 bases from J, the gap between germline ends came to 16 bases. The CDR3 covers 16 residues. The CDR3 bases are TGCGCCAGCAGTGATAGTCTCACTATACGGTACAATGAGCAGTTCTTC. It translates to CASSDSLTIRYNEQFF.

The rearrangement uses TRBV19 and TRBJ1-5; maybe TRBD1 (6 bases). V shed 7 bases and J shed 3 bases, with 16 bases lying between them. Germline values: CDR1 LNHDA, CDR2 SQIVND (reference sequence). This CDR3 comprises 15 residues. The CDR3 here is CASTRTAKYNQPQHF. In DNA, the CDR3 is TGTGCCAGTACTCGGACAGCGAAGTACAATCAGCCCCAGCATTTT.

This clone has a handful of counts. This sequence joins TRBV15 and TRBJ2-3, with 14 bases aligning to TRBD2. V gave up 9 bases and J gave up 3 bases; unmatched junction bases: 8. The CDR3 totals 16 residues. The germline V gene has CDR1 LNHNV and CDR2 YYDKDF (reference sequence). For the CDR3, the DNA is TGTGCCACGGGGACTAGCGGGAGCTCTCGGACAGATACGCAGTATTTT. Residues: CATGTSGSSRTDTQYF.

The chain employs TRBV6-1 and TRBJ1-2; D uncertain. CDR3 length equals 14 residues. Trimming shortened V by 3 bases and J by 2 bases, and 10 bases separated the two germline ends. CDR1 and CDR2 from the germline V gene are MNHNS and SASEGT. The CDR3 bases are TGTGCCAGCAGTGAGAGACTGGACAACTATGGCTACACCTTC. Its translation: CASSERLDNYGYTF.

The CDR3 spells CASSAGERQTQYF. CDR3 DNA: TGCGCCAGCAGTGCGGGAGAGAGACAGACCCAGTACTTC. V is TRBV10-1 and J is TRBJ2-5, with TRBD2 as a possible D gene (6 bases). V lost 4 bases, J lost 6 bases, and 12 bases lay in between. Germline CDR1 WNHNN, CDR2 SYGVQD (reference sequence). CDR3 size: 13 residues.

The rearrangement joins TRBV19 to TRBJ2-3, with D perhaps matching TRBD1 or TRBD2 (5 bases each). V lost 3 bases, J lost 1 base, and 11 bases lay in between. The CDR3 is 15 amino acids. Germline assignment: CDR1 LNHDA and CDR2 SQIVND (reference sequence). The CDR3 bases are TGTGCCAGTAGTATTGGTGGGGGAGGCACAGATACGCAGTATTTT. It translates to CASSIGGGGTDTQYF.

The chain employs TRBV25-1 and TRBJ2-6; D uncertain. Germline CDR1 reads MGHDK; CDR2 reads SYGVNS. This CDR3 has 15 amino acids. V was shortened by 7 bases and J by 2 bases, with 12 bases between the two germline ends. The CDR3 reads CASTQSGAGANVLTF. Here the CDR3 DNA reads TGTGCCAGCACCCAAAGTGGCGCTGGGGCCAACGTCCTGACTTTC.

V gene TRBV7-8 combines with J gene TRBJ2-2; 13 positions match TRBD2. After removal of 3 bases from V and 3 bases from J, the junction contained 1 base not matched to a gene. The CDR3 runs to 16 residues. Germline CDR1 SGHVS, CDR2 FQNEAQ. The CDR3 is CASSFTSGRDTGELFF. Here the CDR3 DNA reads TGTGCCAGCAGCTTTACTAGCGGGAGGGACACCGGGGAGCTGTTTTTT.

V usage is TRBV5-1 and J usage is TRBJ2-3; TRBD1 agrees at 9 bases. V was pared by 5 bases and J by 3 bases, with 10 bases of the junction left unmatched. This CDR3 spans 16 amino acids. Germline assignment: CDR1 SGHRS and CDR2 YFSETQ. For the CDR3, the DNA is TGCGCCAGCAGAACCGGGACAGGGATGTTGACAGATACGCAGTATTTT. This gives the protein CASRTGTGMLTDTQYF.

The genes are TRBV2 and TRBJ1-4, with TRBD1 matching over 7 bases. In germline, CDR1 is SNHLY, CDR2 FYNNEI. After removal of 4 bases from V and 4 bases from J, the junction contained 6 bases not matched to a gene. The CDR3 length is 15 residues. In DNA form, the CDR3 reads TGTGCCAGCAGTGCATTGGGACAGCGTAATGAAAAACTGTTTTTT. Its protein product is CASSALGQRNEKLFF. Filled out from reference TRBV2 and TRBJ1-4, the complete variable domain reads EPEVTQTPSHQVTQMGQEVILRCVPISNHLYFYWYRQILGQKVEFLVSFYNNEISEKSEIFDDQFSVERPDGSNFTLKIRSTKLEDSAMYFCASSALGQRNEKLFFGSGTQLSVL.

Here the CDR3 DNA reads TGCGCCAGCAGCTTCTGGGGGGCCCGGGGCACCGGGGAGCTGTTTTTT. Translated, it gives CASSFWGARGTGELFF. This chain connects TRBV5-1 to TRBJ2-2; D is perhaps TRBD1 or TRBD2 (6 bases each). The V end was cut by 2 bases, the J end by 4 bases, with 15 bases between. The CDR3 length is 16 residues. Germline V CDR1 and CDR2: SGHRS, YFSETQ.

V is TRBV20-1 and J is TRBJ1-6, with 7 nucleotides matching TRBD1. The CDR3 totals 15 residues. The V gene end was trimmed by 3 bases and the J gene end by 8 bases; junction bases not matched to a gene: 10. Germline CDR1 DFQATT, CDR2 SNEGSKA (reference sequence). CDR3 DNA sequence: TGCAGTGCTAGTGGAGGAGGAGGGGGCGATTCACCCCTCCACTTT. Its translation: CSASGGGGGDSPLHF.

A few counts support this clone. The chain carries TRBV7-7 and TRBJ2-2; unclear D gene. V was trimmed by 2 bases and J by 7 bases, leaving 17 bases between them. This CDR3 has 16 residues. CDR1 and CDR2 (germline): SSHAT, FNYEAQ (reference sequence). CDR3 coding DNA: TGTGCCAGCAGCTTACGCGTAGCCACCCAGGTCGGGGAGCTGTTTTTT. Translated: CASSLRVATQVGELFF.

V is TRBV2 and J is TRBJ2-2, with D tentatively TRBD1 (5 bases). V was pared by 3 bases and J by 6 bases, with 8 bases between. Germline V gives CDR1 SNHLY, CDR2 FYNNEI. The CDR3 is 13 residues long. The CDR3 loop reads CASSEDTPGELFF. The CDR3 coding sequence is TGTGCCAGCAGTGAGGACACCCCCGGGGAGCTGTTTTTT.